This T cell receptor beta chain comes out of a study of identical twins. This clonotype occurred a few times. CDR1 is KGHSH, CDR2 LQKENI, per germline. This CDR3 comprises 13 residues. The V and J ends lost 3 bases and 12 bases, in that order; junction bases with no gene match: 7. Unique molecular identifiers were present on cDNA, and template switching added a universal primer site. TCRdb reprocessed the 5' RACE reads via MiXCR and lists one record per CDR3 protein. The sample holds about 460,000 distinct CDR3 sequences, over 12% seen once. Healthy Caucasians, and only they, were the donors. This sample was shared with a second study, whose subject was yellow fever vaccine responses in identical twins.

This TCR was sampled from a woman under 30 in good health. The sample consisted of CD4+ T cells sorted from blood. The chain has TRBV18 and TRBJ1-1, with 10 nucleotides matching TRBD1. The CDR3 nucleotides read TGTGCCAGCTCACCCGGACAGGGGGAGAGAACTTTCTTT. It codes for CASSPGQGERTFF. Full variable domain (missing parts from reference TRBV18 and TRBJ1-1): NAGVMQNPRHLVRRRGQEARLRCSPMKGHSHVYWYRQLPEEGLKFMVYLQKENIIDESGMPKERFSAEFPKEGPSILRIQQVVRGDSAAYFCASSPGQGERTFFGQGTRLTVV.